The present TCR beta chain was sequenced within a study of a mutant IDH1 vaccine in newly diagnosed glioma. Study context: The patients received vaccinations eight times, in weeks 1, 3, 5, 7, 11, 15, 19 and 23. Antecedent treatment encompassed radiotherapy, temozolomide, or their combination; the majority received both. Patients received vaccination from 4-6 weeks after radiotherapy alone, or with temozolomide cycles.

Time point of the sample: week 5, during vaccination. Topical imiquimod accompanied each vaccine dose, which consisted of 300 ug of mutant IDH1 20-mer peptide. In the case of this clone: Its antigen is not known.

TCRdb's table, derived via immunoSEQ multiplex PCR, lists solely in-frame clones and lacks some. The sample lists tens of thousands of clones, approximately 80% occurring once. The germline CDR1 and CDR2 sequences are KGHSH and LQKENI. V shed 6 bases and J shed 3 bases, with 5 bases lying between them. The CDR3 sequence is 11 residues long. This specimen consisted of PBMCs, obtained from a glioma patient whose treatment included an IDH1 peptide vaccine. J is TRBJ1-2 and V is TRBV18; D is undetermined. The source is a man aged 35 to 55 with glioma. The CDR3: CASSSDYGYTF. The CDR3 region has the DNA TGTGCCAGCTCGTCGGACTATGGCTACACCTTC.